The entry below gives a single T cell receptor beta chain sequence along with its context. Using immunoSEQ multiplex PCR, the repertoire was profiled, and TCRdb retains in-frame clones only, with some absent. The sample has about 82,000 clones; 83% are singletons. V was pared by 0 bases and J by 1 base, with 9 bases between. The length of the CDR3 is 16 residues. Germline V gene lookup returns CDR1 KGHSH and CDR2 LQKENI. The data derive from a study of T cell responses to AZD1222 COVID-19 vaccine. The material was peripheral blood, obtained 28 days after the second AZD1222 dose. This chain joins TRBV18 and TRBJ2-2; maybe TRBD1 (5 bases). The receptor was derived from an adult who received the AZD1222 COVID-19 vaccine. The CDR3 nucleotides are TGTGCCAGCTCACCACCAGGACAACAGAACACCGGGGAGCTGTTTTTT. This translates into CASSPPGQQNTGELFF.